These 11 T cell receptor beta chains were all obtained from the same sample, sequenced in a study of cytomegalovirus exposure and HLA in healthy donors. This PCR relied on a set of 60 Vbeta primers and 13 Jbeta primers. Clones were read by immunoSEQ multiplex PCR, and TCRdb kept only the in-frame ones, dropping some. This table holds 57,000 or so clones, about 70% found once. The sample taken for sequencing was PBMCs. The source of these receptors is an older woman in good health and CMV-seropositive.

The J gene is TRBJ2-1, the V gene TRBV5-8; D call uncertain. CDR1 and CDR2 (germline): SGHTS, YDEGEE. The CDR3 consists of 15 residues. V lost 4 bases and J 1 base, leaving 12 bases between the germline ends. For the CDR3, the DNA is TGTGCCAGCAGCCTAATTTTATGGTCCTACAATGAGCAGTTCTTC. Translated, it gives CASSLILWSYNEQFF.

This chain connects TRBV9 to TRBJ1-1, with a weak D call TRBD1 (6 bases). The length of the CDR3 is 16 residues. CDR1 is SGDLS and CDR2 is YYNGEE in the germline V gene. V gave up 4 bases and J gave up 1 base, with 17 bases separating them. CDR3 sequence (DNA): TGTGCCAGCAGCCCTAGACAGGAAGAATGGAACACTGAAGCTTTCTTT. Translated, it gives CASSPRQEEWNTEAFF. The full variable domain, rest sourced from reference TRBV9 and TRBJ1-1, is DSGVTQTPKHLITATGQRVTLRCSPRSGDLSVYWYQQSLDQGLQFLIQYYNGEERAKGNILERFSAQQFPDLHSELNLSSLELGDSALYFCASSPRQEEWNTEAFFGQGTRLTVV.

This chain connects TRBV9 to TRBJ1-3, with a weak D call TRBD1 (6 bases). CDR3 size: 15 residues. V lost 2 bases, J lost 5 bases, and 14 bases lay in between. Germline CDR1 is SGDLS and CDR2 is YYNGEE. The CDR3 bases are TGTGCCAGCAGCGTGGACAGTACAAGCAGAAACACCATATATTTT. It is translated as CASSVDSTSRNTIYF.

This rearrangement joins TRBV27 to TRBJ1-2, with D hard to call. There are 16 residues in the CDR3. V was cut by 4 bases and J by 2 bases, with 17 bases left in between. CDR1 and CDR2 from the germline V gene are MNHEY and SMNVEV (reference sequence). CDR3 in DNA: TGTGCCAGCAGTTCACCAGGCTCGGGGAGGAACTATGGCTACACCTTC. Amino acid sequence: CASSSPGSGRNYGYTF.

A single count supports this clone. The rearrangement uses TRBV7-2 and TRBJ1-1, with D possibly matching TRBD1 (5 bases). CDR3 size: 17 residues. The germline gives CDR1 SGHTA, CDR2 FQGNSA. Deletions cut 0 bases from V and 4 bases from J, with 18 bases between. The CDR3 is CASSLAPVGLAGTEAFF. CDR3 coding DNA: TGTGCCAGCAGCTTAGCACCGGTGGGGCTGGCAGGCACTGAAGCTTTCTTT. Together with reference TRBV7-2 and TRBJ1-1, the CDR3 gives the full variable domain: GAGVSQSPSNKVTEKGKDVELRCDPISGHTALYWYRQSLGQGLEFLIYFQGNSAPDKSGLPSDRFSAERTGGSVSTLTIQRTQQEDSAVYLCASSLAPVGLAGTEAFFGQGTRLTVV.

This chain uses TRBV30 with TRBJ1-4; D ambiguous. The CDR3 is 11 residues long. Trimming took 0 bases from V and 15 from J, leaving 11 bases between them. Germline V gene lookup returns CDR1 GTSNPN and CDR2 SVGIG (reference sequence). The CDR3 is CAWSVLKEVFF. CDR3 sequence (DNA): TGTGCCTGGAGTGTCCTTAAAGAGGTGTTTTTT.

The chain recombines TRBV5-8 with TRBJ2-3; TRBD2 matches 7 bases. The ends lost 4 bases at V and 1 base at J; junction bases unmatched: 12. CDR1 and CDR2 from the germline V gene are SGHTS and YDEGEE. This CDR3 spans 17 amino acids. CDR3 loop: CASSGWGTSAGTDTQYF. The CDR3 DNA sequence: TGTGCCAGCAGCGGTTGGGGAACTAGCGCGGGCACAGATACGCAGTATTTT.

The genes are TRBV7-8 and TRBJ2-1, with D possibly matching TRBD2 (5 bases). The CDR3 is 17 residues long. Trimming left V 2 bases short and J 0 bases short, with 14 bases between. Germline-derived CDR1 and CDR2 are SGHVS and FQNEAQ. This CDR3 reads CASSLSGGPGSYNEQFF. CDR3 coding DNA: TGTGCCAGCAGCTTATCGGGCGGGCCCGGCTCCTACAATGAGCAGTTCTTC.

The rearrangement uses TRBV7-4 and TRBJ2-6, with 9 bases identical to TRBD1. This CDR3 has 17 amino acids. Germline-derived CDR1 and CDR2 are SGHVT and SQSDAQ. V gave up 5 bases and J gave up 4 bases; unmatched junction bases: 9. CDR3 coding DNA: TGTGCCAGCAGCCCCGGGACAGGGCTCTCCGGGGCCAACGTCCTGACTTTC. Protein sequence: CASSPGTGLSGANVLTF.

The V gene is TRBV7-8, the J gene TRBJ1-2, with D maybe TRBD1 (5 bases). Trimming cost V 5 bases and J 4 bases, with 26 bases left between them. The CDR3 has 18 amino acids. Germline V gene sequence: CDR1 SGHVS, CDR2 FQNEAQ. The CDR3 reads CASSRRRVGGENIYGYTF. DNA of the CDR3: TGTGCCAGCAGCCGACGGCGTGTGGGGGGTGAGAACATCTATGGCTACACCTTC. The complete variable domain, with remaining parts taken from reference TRBV7-8 and TRBJ1-2, reads GAGVSQSPRYKVAKRGQDVALRCDPISGHVSLFWYQQALGQGPEFLTYFQNEAQLDKSGLPSDRFFAERPEGSVSTLKIQRTQQEDSAVYLCASSRRRVGGENIYGYTFGSGTRLTVV.

This clone was counted once. The chain couples TRBV18 to TRBJ1-3, with unresolved D. This CDR3 region has 15 residues. V gave up 2 bases and J gave up 0 bases, with 8 bases separating them. CDR1 is KGHSH, CDR2 LQKENI, per germline. CDR3 loop: CASSPAGSSGNTIYF. DNA for the CDR3: TGTGCCAGCTCACCAGCGGGGAGCTCTGGAAACACCATATATTTT. Complete variable domain (other parts from reference TRBV18 and TRBJ1-3): NAGVMQNPRHLVRRRGQEARLRCSPMKGHSHVYWYRQLPEEGLKFMVYLQKENIIDESGMPKERFSAEFPKEGPSILRIQQVVRGDSAAYFCASSPAGSSGNTIYFGEGSWLTVV.